This T cell receptor beta chain was profiled in a study of PD-1 blockade in classical Hodgkin lymphoma. Study conclusions and caveats: Whoever responded completely had baseline diversity much like that seen in newly diagnosed patients. CD4+ but not CD8+ TCR diversity rose significantly by C4D1. Some patients started nivolumab under 1 year after ASCT, and they were excluded.

Clones were read by immunoSEQ multiplex PCR, and TCRdb kept only the in-frame ones, dropping some. This sample has about 66,000 clones; 60% to 80% occur once, and the top ten carry less than 9.5%. Remarks on this clone: No antigen is known for it.

There was relapse after autologous stem cell transplantation in every patient, and there was variation in brentuximab vedotin exposure. Complete response, partial response or progressive disease were the best responses. The trim removed 1 base at V and 4 bases at J, leaving 7 bases unmatched. Germline-derived CDR1 and CDR2 are LNHDA and SQIVND (reference sequence). There are 16 residues in the CDR3. This specimen consisted of peripheral blood mononuclear cells (PBMCs), obtained before the second cycle of nivolumab. This rearrangement joins TRBV19 to TRBJ1-5, with 7 positions matching TRBD1. The origin of this receptor is a human donor with classical Hodgkin lymphoma. CDR3 protein: CASSIAWRQGNQPQHF. For the CDR3, the DNA is TGTGCCAGTAGTATAGCGTGGAGACAGGGTAATCAGCCCCAGCATTTT.